This passage covers 10 T cell receptor beta chains from one sample sequenced in a study of blood T cell repertoires in COVID-19. Some clones are missing from TCRdb's copy, which holds only in-frame ones; the method was immunoSEQ multiplex PCR. Of approximately 30,000 clones listed, approximately 88% are singletons. The sample taken for sequencing was peripheral blood. These TCRs come from a human donor in a cohort sampled during active COVID-19.

The V call is TRBV25-1, the J call TRBJ1-2, with 8 bases identical to TRBD1. CDR3 length: 17 residues. Germline lookup yields CDR1 MGHDK and CDR2 SYGVNS. Trimming removed 6 bases from V and 4 bases from J; junction bases left unmatched: 16. The CDR3 region is CASSSLWTGTAGYGYTF. In nucleotides, the CDR3 is TGTGCCAGCAGCTCTCTCTGGACAGGGACAGCCGGCTATGGCTACACCTTC.

The J gene is TRBJ1-1, the V gene TRBV28, with D maybe TRBD1 (5 bases). This CDR3 comprises 16 residues. The V and J ends lost 4 bases and 4 bases respectively, with 19 bases between them. Germline V gene data show CDR1 as MDHEN and CDR2 as SYDVKM. CDR3 in amino acids: CASSYSGRGYGTEAFF. The CDR3 nucleotides read TGTGCCAGCAGTTATTCGGGACGGGGGTATGGCACTGAAGCTTTCTTT.

The chain uses TRBV11-2 and TRBJ2-1, with 8 bases aligning to TRBD2. Trimming cost V 3 bases and J 5 bases; bases outside gene matches: 3. This CDR3 has 14 residues. The germline gives CDR1 SGHAT, CDR2 FQNNGV. The CDR3 sequence: CASSFGGRNNEQFF. CDR3 bases: TGTGCCAGCAGCTTTGGCGGGAGGAACAATGAGCAGTTCTTC.

The V gene is TRBV28, the J gene TRBJ2-1, with 7 bases identical to TRBD2. Germline lookup yields CDR1 MDHEN and CDR2 SYDVKM. With V trimmed by 5 bases and J by 8 bases, 12 bases remained unmatched. The CDR3 contains 15 residues. For the CDR3, the DNA is TGTGCCAGCAGTAATAAGGCGGGAGTTACGTATGAGCAGTTCTTC. It yields the protein CASSNKAGVTYEQFF.

The chain employs TRBV4-2 and TRBJ1-1; 8 nucleotides align to TRBD1. V was clipped by 5 bases and J by 1 base; unmatched bases: 6. Germline CDR1 and CDR2: LGHNA and YNFKEQ. CDR3 size: 15 residues. Here the CDR3 DNA reads TGTGCCAGCAGCACTCGGACAGGGCGGAACACTGAAGCTTTCTTT. As protein: CASSTRTGRNTEAFF.

V gene TRBV7-8 combines with J gene TRBJ1-6, with 7 bases fitting TRBD1. The CDR3 contains 15 residues. J was trimmed by 8 bases and V by 3 bases; bases with no gene match: 7. Looked up from germline, CDR1 is SGHVS and CDR2 is FQNEAQ. The CDR3 is CASSFNRGRDSPLHF. Here the CDR3 DNA reads TGTGCCAGCAGCTTTAATAGGGGGCGAGATTCACCCCTCCACTTT. Using reference TRBV7-8 and TRBJ1-6 for the parts outside the CDR3, the full variable domain is GAGVSQSPRYKVAKRGQDVALRCDPISGHVSLFWYQQALGQGPEFLTYFQNEAQLDKSGLPSDRFFAERPEGSVSTLKIQRTQQEDSAVYLCASSFNRGRDSPLHFGNGTRLTVT.

This clone has only one observation. The CDR3: CASSRTLTSLETQYF. CDR3 DNA: TGCGCCAGCAGCCGAACCCTGACTAGCTTAGAGACCCAGTACTTC. The chain carries TRBV5-1 and TRBJ2-5; TRBD2 matches 7 bases. CDR3 length: 15 residues. Germline values: CDR1 SGHRS, CDR2 YFSETQ. J gave up 4 bases and V 4 bases, and 10 bases lay outside the gene matches. Looking up the rest from reference TRBV5-1 and TRBJ2-5 gives the full variable domain: KAGVTQTPRYLIKTRGQQVTLSCSPISGHRSVSWYQQTPGQGLQFLFEYFSETQRNKGNFPGRFSGRQFSNSRSEMNVSTLELGDSALYLCASSRTLTSLETQYFGPGTRLLVL.

This chain links TRBV19 with TRBJ1-1; weak D call: TRBD1 (6 bases). This CDR3 has 15 residues. Per germline, CDR1 LNHDA and CDR2 SQIVND (reference sequence). V lost 3 bases, J lost 2 bases, and 13 bases lay in between. The CDR3 loop is CASSIGGQINTEAFF. The DNA for the CDR3 is TGTGCCAGTAGTATCGGGGGGCAGATTAACACTGAAGCTTTCTTT.

A single count supports this clone. The V gene is TRBV4-2, the J gene TRBJ1-4; D perhaps matches TRBD1 (5 bases). Germline CDR1 is LGHNA and CDR2 is YNFKEQ. The CDR3 totals 15 residues. V was shortened by 1 base and J by 5 bases, with 11 bases between the two germline ends. The CDR3 sequence is CASSQAGGTNEKLFF. The CDR3 region has the DNA TGTGCCAGCAGCCAAGCGGGGGGAACCAATGAAAAACTGTTTTTT.

This chain links TRBV11-2 with TRBJ1-2, with 10 bases fitting TRBD1. Germline lookup yields CDR1 SGHAT and CDR2 FQNNGV. V was clipped by 7 bases and J by 5 bases; unmatched bases: 10. The CDR3 sequence is 15 residues long. As DNA, the CDR3 is TGTGCCAGCACAACTGGGGGACAGGGGATTTATGGCTACACCTTC. Encoded protein: CASTTGGQGIYGYTF.